The rows below give T cell receptor beta chains drawn from one sample of a study of T cells in Graves' hyperthyroidism and ophthalmopathy. TCRdb re-called the multiplex PCR reads with MiXCR, one entry per CDR3 protein. The sample lists over 200,000 distinct CDR3 sequences; 15% to 20% were seen once. The specimen sequenced was blood. The source of these receptors is a man aged 40-50 years with Graves' hyperthyroidism. The CDR3 runs from the conserved cysteine through the conserved F or W. Each record gives: J gene, V gene, clone size, D gene, CDR3 DNA, CDR3 protein. A D gene is named only where the DNA matches it firmly. Clone size is given for some rows only: seen once, a few or many times, or a class if the clone is expanded.

TRBJ1-2 | TRBV9 | NA | TRBD1 | TGTGCCAGCAGCCCCCCAGAGGACAGGGGAATTGGCTACACCTTC | CASSPPEDRGIGYTF
TRBJ2-5 | TRBV28 | many | NA | TGTGCCAGCAGTCCCGGATATCCCCAGTACTTC | CASSPGYPQYF
TRBJ2-5 | TRBV7-2 | many | TRBD2 | TGTGCCAGCAGTTCCATTAGCGGGGCTCAAGAGACCCAGTACTTC | CASSSISGAQETQYF
TRBJ1-1 | TRBV3-1 | many | TRBD1 | TGTGCCAGCAGCCCGGGACAGAAAAACACTGAAGCTTTCTTT | CASSPGQKNTEAFF
TRBJ1-1 | TRBV29-1 | NA | NA | TGCAGCGTTGTTTGGGGGTACGTGAACACTGAAGCTTTCTTT | CSVVWGYVNTEAFF
TRBJ1-5 | TRBV7-8 | once | NA | TGTGCCAGCAGCTTAAGGACGGCGGCAGTTTACAATCAGCCCCAGCATTTT | CASSLRTAAVYNQPQHF
TRBJ2-1 | TRBV7-9 | many | TRBD1 | TGTGCCAGCAGCCTACATTCCGGGACAGGGGAATATGAGCAGTTCTTC | CASSLHSGTGEYEQFF
TRBJ2-1 | TRBV10-3 | few | TRBD2 | TGTGCCATCAGTGAAAATGTTGGCGGGGGGGCCGGTGAGCAGTTCTTC | CAISENVGGGAGEQFF
TRBJ2-5 | TRBV2 | many | TRBD1 | TGTGCCAGCAGGCAGAGGGGGCAGGGTGAAGAGACCCAGTACTTC | CASRQRGQGEETQYF
TRBJ2-1 | TRBV19 | NA | TRBD2 | TGTGCCAGCTCTAGCGGGGGGAATTACAATGAGCAGTTCTTC | CASSSGGNYNEQFF
TRBJ2-2 | TRBV10-3 | many | NA | TGTGCCATCAGTGAGCAGGGTCTGAACACCGGGGAGCTGTTTTTT | CAISEQGLNTGELFF
TRBJ1-2 | TRBV5-4 | few | NA | TGTGCCAGCAGCCCGGCCCCTAGGACGGAATCCGATGGCTACACCTTC | CASSPAPRTESDGYTF
TRBJ1-5 | TRBV30 | many | TRBD1 | TGTGCCTGGAGCGGGACAGGGGGAAATCAGCCCCAGCATTTT | CAWSGTGGNQPQHF
TRBJ2-4 | TRBV19 | few | NA | TGTGCCAGTAGTATAGTGGCAGAAGAAAACATTCAGTACTTC | CASSIVAEENIQYF
TRBJ1-5 | TRBV7-2 | few | NA | TGTGCCAGCAGCTTAGCGGGGGTGGATCAGCCCCAGCATTTT | CASSLAGVDQPQHF
TRBJ2-6 | TRBV15 | few | NA | TGTGCCACCAGCAGAGGCAGGGCTGGGGCCAACGTCCTGACTTTC | CATSRGRAGANVLTF
TRBJ1-3 | TRBV6-5 | NA | NA | TGTGCCAGCAGTTACTCCTACTCTGGAAACACCATATATTTT | CASSYSYSGNTIYF
TRBJ1-5 | TRBV12-3/TRBV12-4 | NA | NA | TGTGCCAGCAGTTTTAATACTCAGCCCCAGCATTTT | CASSFNTQPQHF
TRBJ1-2 | TRBV5-1 | many | NA | TGCGCCAGCAGCCCGGGGACGCTAACTAACTATGGCTACACCTTC | CASSPGTLTNYGYTF
TRBJ1-5 | TRBV4-3 | many | NA | TGCGCCAGCAGCCAAGATATGGGGCTCAATCAGCCCCAGCATTTT | CASSQDMGLNQPQHF
TRBJ1-3 | TRBV5-1 | many | NA | TGCGCCAGCAGCGGGGACACGCGCAACACCATATATTTT | CASSGDTRNTIYF
TRBJ1-3 | TRBV7-2 | NA | NA | TGTGCCAGCAGCTTAGGGTTTTCGGGAAACACCATATATTTT | CASSLGFSGNTIYF
TRBJ2-1 | TRBV19 | few | NA | TGTGCCAGTAGTATAGGCGGGATCGGGTACAATGAGCAGTTCTTC | CASSIGGIGYNEQFF
TRBJ1-2 | TRBV6-1 | many | NA | TGTGCCAGCAGTGACCTACATAAAGGGTACGGTGGCTACACCTTC | CASSDLHKGYGGYTF
TRBJ2-7 | TRBV3-1 | many | NA | TGTGCCAGCAGCCAAGGGCCTCGGAGGGAGCAGTACTTC | CASSQGPRREQYF
TRBJ2-7 | TRBV5-1 | many | TRBD2 | TGCGCCAGCGGTCCTGCGGGGGGGCCTCGGGAGCAGTACTTC | CASGPAGGPREQYF
TRBJ2-7 | TRBV7-8 | NA | NA | TGTGCCAGCAGCTTAGACGGCAACTACTACGAGCAGTACTTC | CASSLDGNYYEQYF
TRBJ1-2 | TRBV6-2/TRBV6-3 | NA | NA | TGTGCCAGCAGTCGGACAACTTTGGACTATGGCTACACCTTC | CASSRTTLDYGYTF
TRBJ1-5 | TRBV16 | NA | NA | TGTGCCAGCAGCCGACCGGGAGGCAATCAGCCCCAGCATTTT | CASSRPGGNQPQHF
TRBJ2-7 | TRBV27 | many | TRBD2 | TGTGCCAGCAGTTTAAGCGGGAGCTCCTACGAGCAGTACTTC | CASSLSGSSYEQYF
TRBJ2-7 | TRBV28 | many | NA | TGTGCCAGCAGTTTAGGGGGAGGGGGGAAGCGGTCCTACGAGCAGTACTTC | CASSLGGGGKRSYEQYF
TRBJ1-4 | TRBV7-2 | many | TRBD1 | TGTGCCAGCAGCCCTAACAGGGGGGGGAATGAAAAACTGTTTTTT | CASSPNRGGNEKLFF
TRBJ1-5 | TRBV28 | many | NA | TGTGCCAGCAGTTTAGCCGGCGGGAATCAGCCCCAGCATTTT | CASSLAGGNQPQHF
TRBJ1-1 | TRBV6-2/TRBV6-3 | many | TRBD1 | TGTGCCAGCAGTTACGGAGTGAGGGGGCAGAGCACTGAAGCTTTCTTT | CASSYGVRGQSTEAFF
TRBJ2-5 | TRBV7-2 | many | NA | TGTGCCAGCAGCTTAGGTCGGAGAGTCCAAGAGACCCAGTACTTC | CASSLGRRVQETQYF
TRBJ1-5 | TRBV6-2/TRBV6-3 | many | TRBD1 | TGTGCCAGCAGGAGCGGACAGGGAGATCAGCCCCAGCATTTT | CASRSGQGDQPQHF
TRBJ2-2 | TRBV12-3/TRBV12-4 | few | NA | TGTGCCAGCAGTACAACAGGTACCGGGGAGCTGTTTTTT | CASSTTGTGELFF
TRBJ2-4 | TRBV2 | NA | NA | TGTGCCAGCAGTGGGGGGGAGGGGGGGGGCATTCAGTACTTC | CASSGGEGGGIQYF
TRBJ1-2 | TRBV20-1 | many | NA | TGCAGTGCTAGACCCCAAACAGGGAACTATGGCTACACCTTC | CSARPQTGNYGYTF
TRBJ2-7 | TRBV6-1 | NA | NA | TGTGCCAGCAGCAAGAGTACCGGTACCGGGACGTACGAGCAGTACTTC | CASSKSTGTGTYEQYF
TRBJ2-3 | TRBV11-3 | many | TRBD1 | TGTGCCAGCAGCCGGGACAGGGGAGGTGCAGATACGCAGTATTTT | CASSRDRGGADTQYF
TRBJ2-6 | TRBV4-1 | NA | TRBD1 | TGCGCCAGCAGCCAGACAGGGGCTGGGGCCAACGTCCTGACTTTC | CASSQTGAGANVLTF
TRBJ2-5 | TRBV15 | NA | NA | TGTGCCACCAGCAGATTCCGAGGGGAGACCCAGTACTTC | CATSRFRGETQYF
TRBJ2-2 | TRBV2 | many | NA | TGTGCCAGCAGCGAAAGGTCAGGGGACGCCGGGGAGCTGTTTTTT | CASSERSGDAGELFF
TRBJ2-7 | TRBV2 | few | TRBD2 | TGTGCCAGCAGTCCGAGCGGGGGGCTATCCTACGAGCAGTACTTC | CASSPSGGLSYEQYF
TRBJ2-2 | TRBV15 | many | NA | TGTGCCACCAGCAGACTAGGCGGGGAGCTGTTTTTT | CATSRLGGELFF
TRBJ1-5 | TRBV6-1 | few | TRBD1 | TGTGCCAGCAGCCCCTCAGGGGGTGGTCAGCCCCAGCATTTT | CASSPSGGGQPQHF
TRBJ2-1 | TRBV6-2/TRBV6-3 | NA | NA | TGTGCCAGCAGTTACCTCGACAAGCTCAATGAGCAGTTCTTC | CASSYLDKLNEQFF
TRBJ2-6 | TRBV7-2 | many | NA | TGTGCCAGCAGCTTTACGTACAGAGGCTCTGGGGCCAACGTCCTGACTTTC | CASSFTYRGSGANVLTF
TRBJ2-5 | TRBV12-3/TRBV12-4 | many | NA | TGTGCCAGTCTCAAAACACAAGAGACCCAGTACTTC | CASLKTQETQYF
TRBJ2-1 | TRBV20-1 | many | NA | TGCAGTGCTAGAGATTATTTCAATGAGCAGTTCTTC | CSARDYFNEQFF
TRBJ1-6 | TRBV19 | few | TRBD1 | TGTGCCAGTAGAACCAGCCGGCAGGGGGGCTATAATTCACCCCTCCACTTT | CASRTSRQGGYNSPLHF
TRBJ2-1 | TRBV30 | many | NA | TGTGCCTGGAGTGTTACCTACAACAATGAGCAGTTCTTC | CAWSVTYNNEQFF
TRBJ2-1 | TRBV12-3/TRBV12-4 | NA | NA | TGTGCAACCAACCCGTTCGGGGTGGACTCCTACAATGAGCAGTTCTTC | CATNPFGVDSYNEQFF
TRBJ1-5 | TRBV7-9 | few | TRBD1 | TGTGCCAGCAGCTACACAGGGGGCCTGAGCAATCAGCCCCAGCATTTT | CASSYTGGLSNQPQHF
TRBJ1-2 | TRBV19 | many | NA | TGTGCCAGTAGTATAAAGGCAGACTCCTATGGCTACACCTTC | CASSIKADSYGYTF
TRBJ1-2 | TRBV5-4 | few | TRBD1 | TGTGCCAGCAGCCTAGGACAGGCTGACTATGGCTACACCTTC | CASSLGQADYGYTF
TRBJ2-1 | TRBV5-5 | many | NA | TGTGCCAGCAGCGGGGACCTGGGGGCCTACAATGAGCAGTTCTTC | CASSGDLGAYNEQFF
TRBJ1-2 | TRBV6-1 | NA | TRBD1 | TGTGCCAGCACCGTAGGACAGGCCACGGGGGGCTACACCTTC | CASTVGQATGGYTF
TRBJ2-7 | TRBV9 | many | NA | TGTGCCAGCAGCGTAGTATTCTACGAGCAGTACTTC | CASSVVFYEQYF